One and the same sample provided the 8 T cell receptor beta chains below, sequenced in a study of shared clonotypes between healthy human individuals. Libraries were prepared by immunoSEQ multiplex PCR; TCRdb keeps only in-frame clonotypes and omits some of them. The sample records fewer than 550,000 clones, roughly 79% being singletons. Specimen: PBMCs. All receptors derive from a woman aged 40 to 50 in good health. Some clones in this sample may be carry-over from other donors' samples.

The V and J genes are TRBV5-6 and TRBJ1-1, with 8 bases matching TRBD1. The CDR3 loop spans 16 amino acids. Looked up from germline, CDR1 is SGHDT and CDR2 is YYEEEE. With V trimmed by 3 bases and J by 4 bases, 11 bases remained unmatched. As DNA, the CDR3 is TGTGCCAGCAGCTCCTACTTTGGGACAGGCGGCACTGAAGCTTTCTTT. Its translation is CASSSYFGTGGTEAFF.

This sequence joins TRBV5-4 and TRBJ1-4, with 9 bases matching TRBD1. After removal of 2 bases from V and 11 bases from J, the junction contained 7 bases not matched to a gene. Germline V gives CDR1 SGHNT, CDR2 YYREEE (reference sequence). The CDR3 is 14 amino acids. CDR3: CASSLFGQGNKLFF. Written as DNA, the CDR3 is TGTGCCAGCAGCTTATTTGGACAGGGGAATAAACTGTTTTTT.

V is TRBV30 and J is TRBJ1-3; the D gene is possibly TRBD1 (6 bases). Germline CDR1 reads GTSNPN; CDR2 reads SVGIG (reference sequence). The CDR3 has 15 residues. V was trimmed by 1 base and J by 4 bases, leaving 14 bases between them. The CDR3 sequence: CAWSDTTGTGNTIYF. DNA for the CDR3: TGTGCCTGGAGTGACACAACAGGGACGGGAAACACCATATATTTT.

This clone turned up a few times. The genes are TRBV13 and TRBJ1-1; D is ambiguous. V was trimmed by 0 bases and J by 10 bases, leaving 6 bases between them. CDR1 PRHDT and CDR2 FYEKMQ come from the germline V gene (reference sequence). The CDR3 spans 11 residues. The CDR3 loop reads CASSLGGAAFF. The CDR3 DNA sequence: TGTGCCAGCAGCTTAGGTGGTGCAGCTTTCTTT.

This chain uses TRBV4-3 with TRBJ2-7, with 13 bases aligning to TRBD2. This CDR3 has 18 residues. The V gene's germline CDR1 is LGHNA and CDR2 YSLEER. V was pared by 1 base and J by 1 base, with 7 bases of the junction left unmatched. CDR3 sequence (DNA): TGCGCCAGCAGCCAAGGAGGACTAGCGGGAGCCGGGTCCTACGAGCAGTACTTC. Residues: CASSQGGLAGAGSYEQYF.

This clone was seen a single time. The chain is built from TRBV15 and TRBJ2-5, with TRBD2 matching 8 bases. CDR3 length: 17 amino acids. J lost 5 bases, V lost 3 bases, and 14 bases had no gene match. Per the germline V gene, CDR1 is LNHNV and CDR2 is YYDKDF (reference sequence). The CDR3: CATSRDAPRTSSETQYF. DNA for the CDR3: TGTGCCACCAGCAGGGACGCCCCCCGGACTAGCAGCGAGACCCAGTACTTC.

The V call is TRBV19, the J call TRBJ1-4; D is undetermined. The V gene lost 7 bases and the J gene lost 2 bases, with 5 bases spanning the gap. The germline gives CDR1 LNHDA, CDR2 SQIVND (reference sequence). The CDR3 has 12 amino acids. The CDR3 region is CASKGTNEKLFF. CDR3 coding DNA: TGTGCCAGTAAAGGGACTAATGAAAAACTGTTTTTT.

This clone was picked up a small number of times. This chain connects TRBV6-4 to TRBJ2-1; tentatively, D is TRBD2 (5 bases). CDR1 is MRHNA and CDR2 is SNTAGT in the germline V gene. The CDR3 spans 17 residues. V lost 3 bases, J lost 0 bases, and 15 bases lay in between. The CDR3 region is CASSDCVPGDSYNEQFF. CDR3 sequence (DNA): TGTGCCAGCAGTGATTGTGTTCCCGGGGACTCCTACAATGAGCAGTTCTTC.